This T cell receptor beta chain derives from a study of T-cell memory formation after mild COVID-19 (dated by TCRdb to 2020 to 2022). Study-wide context: TCR sequence clusters from the two donors were largely donor specific. In a couple of donors, T-cell clones that expanded and contracted after mild COVID-19 were tracked by sequencing TCRalpha and TCRbeta repertoires over time. Two young, previously healthy adult volunteers made up the cohort, one male and one female. Broad study findings and their caveats: SARS-CoV-2 specificity of the second-wave clones peaking on day 37 was not confirmed. Balanced CD4/CD8 phenotypes were observed for clones contracting from day 15 to 85, whereas a bias towards CD4+ was observed for a second wave of clones expanding from day 15 to 37. The detection of some responding clones in pre-infection memory suggests that pre-existing cross-reactive memory T cells joined the SARS-CoV-2 response. Only a couple of mild cases were covered in the study, and larger cohorts including severe cases with pre-infection samples were considered necessary. Contracting CD4+ clones were located mainly in the CM and EM memory subsets, whereas CD8+ clones were found to be enriched in EMRA.

Sequencing instrument: Illumina NovaSeq 6000. TCRalpha and TCRbeta cDNA libraries were built by 5'RACE with constant-segment primers, adding sample barcodes and unique molecular identifiers. RNA was extracted from every sample with Trizol reagent. The libraries were amplified in two PCR steps, and the second step added a second sample barcode and Illumina TruSeq adapters. The libraries were sequenced on an Illumina NovaSeq using 2 x 150 bp paired-end reads. The original methods were these. The reads were demultiplexed and collapsed into UMI-guided consensus sequences using migec v1.2.7. With mixcr v2.1.11, UMI consensuses were aligned to TRA and TRB V and J templates and assembled into clonotypes. Expanded or contracted clonotypes were those called significant by both edgeR and NoisET, with noise models trained on biological replicates. For edgeR calls, the cutoffs were a false discovery rate-adjusted p below 0.01 and a log2 fold-change threshold of 1. As an exploratory analysis of dynamics, max-normalized trajectories of the 1000 most abundant clonotypes were examined by PCA with hierarchical clustering. Separately sequenced CD4+ and CD8+ repertoires were used to assign the CD4 or CD8 phenotype of responding clones. TCRdb redid the processing of the public reads, applying fastp at Q25 and MiXCR, and retained in-frame beta chains. Here each entry gathers all rows of one CDR3 protein and keeps the most common genes and DNA. These V and J calls originate from TCRdb's pipeline instead of the authors' own analysis. The sample data list about 210,000 distinct CDR3 sequences, and 25% to 35% of these were observed just once. More than 9.5% of the sample lies in the top ten.

Ficoll-Paque density gradient centrifugation was used to isolate PBMCs. Taken from cysteine to phenylalanine, the CDR3 has 15 residues. The CDR3 DNA has 45 bases and is translated from base 1. The junction shows trimming of 4 bases on V and 10 bases on J, and the gene matches do not reach 10 bases of it. For CDR1 and CDR2, the germline V gene (reference sequence) lists LGHDT and YNNKEL. Comments on this clonotype: Its binding antigen is unknown. It has no much larger one-base neighbor in the sample; base qualities were not kept.

The V gene is TRBV3-1 and the J gene is TRBJ2-1, and 10 junction bases match TRBD2. Sequencing was done on a sample of PBMCs or a T cell subset sorted from them (not recorded which). The TCR sequence derives from an adult woman who had mild COVID-19 (a few samples of this study predate the infection). The sample titles of this study are shuffled in the database, so cell type and time point are left out; the donor was told from shared clones. The DNA sequence is given as TGTGCCAGCAGCCTCCCAGCGGGGGGGCAACTCGAGCAGTTCTTC. This yields the protein CASSLPAGGQLEQFF.